What follows is one T cell receptor beta chain and its context. Its antigen is unidentified. Germline lookup yields CDR1 SGHAT and CDR2 FQNNGV. The V end lost 3 bases, the J end lost 3 bases, and 8 bases lay between the germline ends. This CDR3 has 13 residues. The data were taken from a study of liver allograft versus peripheral blood T cells. Background on the study: The study compared liver allograft T cell receptor repertoires against peripheral blood repertoires of liver transplant recipients. Study conclusions and caveats: Repertoires of T cell receptors in liver allografts reportedly differed from peripheral blood repertoires.

TCRdb processed the reads anew with MiXCR; each CDR3 protein has one entry. Here the sample spans approximately 7,600 distinct CDR3 sequences, under 20% being singletons. This receptor was taken from a human patient who had a liver transplant. Part of the T cell pool may stem from the graft donor. J is TRBJ1-1 and V is TRBV11-2; perhaps TRBD1 as D (6 bases). CDR3 DNA sequence: TGTGCCAGCAGCTTCTCAGGGGACACTGAAGCTTTCTTT. Protein: CASSFSGDTEAFF.